The T cell receptor beta chain under discussion was sequenced for a study of neurological immune-mediated disorders. Findings of the study overall: It was HTLV-1-associated myelopathy that showed the most TCR clonal expansion, while multiple sclerosis showed the least, falling below healthy controls. Among expanded clones, no CDR3 amino acid sequences were shared across subjects, a pattern suggesting private repertoires in all groups.

Synthesis of cDNA used 5'RACE (with 10-nucleotide random UMIs). Sequencing runs each generated in excess of 200 million TCR-beta sequences derived from 15-18 subjects. Each CDR3 protein is one row after TCRdb ran MiXCR on the 5' RACE reads. This sample has tens of thousands of distinct CDR3 sequences, with approximately 17% found just once. This clonotype was counted at least ten times. The antigen is not known. The V segment lost 4 bases and the J segment 6 bases; nucleotides outside the gene matches: 5. This CDR3 region has 13 residues. CDR1 and CDR2 from the germline V gene are MGHRA and YSYEKL. The sequenced material came from PBMCs. This TCR was sampled from a woman aged 40 to 49 in good health. The V call is TRBV4-1, the J call TRBJ2-5, with TRBD1 matching over 7 bases. The CDR3 coding sequence is TGCGCCAGCAGCCGGACAGGTCTGCAGACCCAGTACTTC. This translates into CASSRTGLQTQYF.